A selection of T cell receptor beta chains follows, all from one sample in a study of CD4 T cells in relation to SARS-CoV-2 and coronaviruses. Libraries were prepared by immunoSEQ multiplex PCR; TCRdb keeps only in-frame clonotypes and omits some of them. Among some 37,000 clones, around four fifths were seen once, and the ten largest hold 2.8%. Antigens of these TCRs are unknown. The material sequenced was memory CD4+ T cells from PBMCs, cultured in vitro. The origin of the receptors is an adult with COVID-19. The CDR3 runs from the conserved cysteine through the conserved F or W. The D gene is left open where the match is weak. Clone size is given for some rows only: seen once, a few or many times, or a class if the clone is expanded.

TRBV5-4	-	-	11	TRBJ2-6	TGTGCCAGCAGCTGGTCCTCAAAAATGACTTTC	CASSWSSKMTF
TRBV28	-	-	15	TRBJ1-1	TGTGCCAGCAGTCCCCTCTCCAGGGTGAACACTGAAGCTTTCTTT	CASSPLSRVNTEAFF
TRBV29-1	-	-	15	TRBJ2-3	TGCAGCGTCCCCACGGGTGGGGGATACACAGATACGCAGTATTTT	CSVPTGGGYTDTQYF
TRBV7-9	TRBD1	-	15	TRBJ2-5	TGTGCCAGCAGCCTAGGGACAGTCTCTGGGCAGACCCAGTACTTC	CASSLGTVSGQTQYF
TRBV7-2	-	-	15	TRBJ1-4	TGTGCCAGCAGCTTCGCCGGGACGGGGGATGAAAAACTGTTTTTT	CASSFAGTGDEKLFF
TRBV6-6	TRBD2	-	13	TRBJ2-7	TGTGCCACGGGGACTAGCGGGATATACGAGCAGTACTTC	CATGTSGIYEQYF
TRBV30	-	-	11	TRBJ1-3	TGTGCCCTGGACCACTGGAACACCATATATTTT	CALDHWNTIYF
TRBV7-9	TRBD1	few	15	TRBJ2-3	TGTGCCAGCAGCTTACGGCAGGGGGCAGCGGATACGCAGTATTTT	CASSLRQGAADTQYF
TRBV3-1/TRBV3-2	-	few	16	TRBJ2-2	TGTGCCAGCAGCCAAGGATGGAGGGGGTGGACCGGGGAGCTGTTTTTT	CASSQGWRGWTGELFF
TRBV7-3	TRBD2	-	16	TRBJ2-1	TGTGCCAGCAGCACTTTTAGCGGGATCTCCTACAATGAGCAGTTCTTC	CASSTFSGISYNEQFF
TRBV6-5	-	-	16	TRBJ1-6	TGTGCCAGCAGTTACTCGATTTGGACAGTTCAGTCACCCCTCCACTTT	CASSYSIWTVQSPLHF
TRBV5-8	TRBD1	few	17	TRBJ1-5	TGTGCCAGCAGCTTGGAAAGGGGGACAGTTAGCAATCAGCCCCAGCATTTT	CASSLERGTVSNQPQHF
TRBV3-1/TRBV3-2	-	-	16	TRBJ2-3	TGTGCCACCAGACCTTTACGGAGTTGGGGGACAGATACGCAGTATTTT	CATRPLRSWGTDTQYF
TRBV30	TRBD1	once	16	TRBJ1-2	TGTGCCTGGGCCGGGACAGGGCACCCCCGGGGATATGGCTACACCTTC	CAWAGTGHPRGYGYTF
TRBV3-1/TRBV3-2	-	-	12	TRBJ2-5	TGTGCCAGCAGCCGATTGGGAGAGACCCAGTACTTC	CASSRLGETQYF
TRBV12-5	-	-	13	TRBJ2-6	TGTGCTAGTGCCCCCTCTGGGGCCAACGTCCTGACTTTC	CASAPSGANVLTF
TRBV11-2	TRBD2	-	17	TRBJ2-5	TGTGCCAGCAGCTTGGGTTATGGCGGGGGTATGGGTGAGACCCAGTACTTC	CASSLGYGGGMGETQYF
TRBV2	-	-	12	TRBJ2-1	TGTGCCAGCCGGGTTGAGGCAGCCGAGCAGTTCTTC	CASRVEAAEQFF
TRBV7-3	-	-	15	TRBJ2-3	TGTGCCAGCAGCTTAACGGGAGAGAGGGCAGATACGCAGTATTTT	CASSLTGERADTQYF
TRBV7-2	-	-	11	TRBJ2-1	TGTGCCAGCAGCTTTATCAATGAGCAGTTCTTC	CASSFINEQFF
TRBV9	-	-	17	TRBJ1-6	TGTGCCAGCAGCCGGCGGAGTACCAGCTCCTATAATTCACCCCTCCACTTT	CASSRRSTSSYNSPLHF
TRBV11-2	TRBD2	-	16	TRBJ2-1	TGTGCCAGCAGCTTCCTAGCGGGAGGGCCATACAATGAGCAGTTCTTC	CASSFLAGGPYNEQFF
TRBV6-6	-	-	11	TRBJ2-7	TGTGCCAGCAGTTCGGCCTACGAGCAGTACTTC	CASSSAYEQYF
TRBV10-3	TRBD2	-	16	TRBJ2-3	TGTGCCATCAGTGAGTCGACTAGCGGGAGCCCGGATACGCAGTATTTT	CAISESTSGSPDTQYF
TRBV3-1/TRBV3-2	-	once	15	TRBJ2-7	TGTGCCAGCAGCCGTTTCGGGAGAGAGGGCTACGAGCAGTACTTC	CASSRFGREGYEQYF
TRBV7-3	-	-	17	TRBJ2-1	TGTGCCAGCAGCCAGGGGATTGGCGTCAGGCTTGGGAATGAGCAGTTCTTC	CASSQGIGVRLGNEQFF
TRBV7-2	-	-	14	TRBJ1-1	TGTGCCAGCAGCTTAGTGCCTGGCAGGGCATCAGCTTTCTTT	CASSLVPGRASAFF
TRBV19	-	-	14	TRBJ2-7	TGTGCCAGTAGTTTCCAGGCGGGCACCTACGAGCAGTACTTC	CASSFQAGTYEQYF
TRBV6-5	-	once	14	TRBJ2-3	TGTGCCAGCAAAAACCCAGAAGCCACAGATACGCAGTATTTT	CASKNPEATDTQYF
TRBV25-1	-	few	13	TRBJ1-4	TGTGCCAGCAGGGACAGAATTAATGAAAAACTGTTTTTT	CASRDRINEKLFF
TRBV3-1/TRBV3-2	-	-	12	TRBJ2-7	TGTGCCAGCAGCCCAGACTCCTACGAGCAGTACTTC	CASSPDSYEQYF
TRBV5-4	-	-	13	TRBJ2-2	TGTGCCAGCAGCTCTGCGGGGACCGGGGAGCTGTTTTTT	CASSSAGTGELFF
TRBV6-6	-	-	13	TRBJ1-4	TGTGCCAGCAGTGTACAGGGATATGAAAAACTGTTTTTT	CASSVQGYEKLFF
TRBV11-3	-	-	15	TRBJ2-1	TGTGCCAGCAGCTTCCGCCAGGGCGTGGACAATGAGCAGTTCTTC	CASSFRQGVDNEQFF
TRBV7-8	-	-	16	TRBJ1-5	TGTGCCAGCAGCTTAGTGGGCAGGGAAGTCAATCAGCCCCAGCATTTT	CASSLVGREVNQPQHF
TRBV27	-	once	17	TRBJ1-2	TGTGCCAGCAGTCCCTTTCTGGGATTGACAGCTAACTATGGCTACACCTTC	CASSPFLGLTANYGYTF
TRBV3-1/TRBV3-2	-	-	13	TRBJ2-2	TGTGCCAGCAGCCCGTTGGACACCGGGGAGCTGTTTTTT	CASSPLDTGELFF
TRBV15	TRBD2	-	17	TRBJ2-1	TGTGCCACCAGCAGAGGACCGACTAGCAGCTGGGACAATGAGCAGTTCTTC	CATSRGPTSSWDNEQFF
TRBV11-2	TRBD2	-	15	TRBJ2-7	TGTGCCAGCAGCTCCTCGGGACTAGCGGGAGACGAGCAGTACTTC	CASSSSGLAGDEQYF
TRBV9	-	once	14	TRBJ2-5	TGTGCCAGCAGCGTAGGAGGGGTCTGGGAGACCCAGTACTTC	CASSVGGVWETQYF
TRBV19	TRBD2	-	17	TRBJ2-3	TGTGCCAGTAGTAAAGTGAGACTAGCGGGAGTTTCAGATACGCAGTATTTT	CASSKVRLAGVSDTQYF